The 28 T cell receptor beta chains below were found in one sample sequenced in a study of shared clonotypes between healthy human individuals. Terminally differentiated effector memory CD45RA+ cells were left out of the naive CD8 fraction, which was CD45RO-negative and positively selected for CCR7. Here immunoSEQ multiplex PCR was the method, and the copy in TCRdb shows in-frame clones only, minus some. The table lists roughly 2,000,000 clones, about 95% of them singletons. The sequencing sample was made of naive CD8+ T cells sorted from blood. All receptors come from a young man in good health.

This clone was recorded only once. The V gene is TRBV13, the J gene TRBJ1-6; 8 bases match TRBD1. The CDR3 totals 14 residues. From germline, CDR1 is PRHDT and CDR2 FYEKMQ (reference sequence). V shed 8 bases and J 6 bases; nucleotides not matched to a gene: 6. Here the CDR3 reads CASARDRGNSPLHF. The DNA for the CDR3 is TGTGCCAGCGCTCGCGACAGGGGTAATTCACCCCTCCACTTT.

CDR3 coding DNA: TGCGCCAGCAGCCAAGGAGCTGGGGGCATAGGCAAAAACATTCAGTACTTC. Residues: CASSQGAGGIGKNIQYF. This chain uses TRBV4-1 with TRBJ2-4; possibly TRBD1 for D (6 bases). The CDR3 length is 17 residues. The ends were cut back, 1 base at V and 3 bases at J, with 16 bases in the middle. The germline gives CDR1 MGHRA, CDR2 YSYEKL.

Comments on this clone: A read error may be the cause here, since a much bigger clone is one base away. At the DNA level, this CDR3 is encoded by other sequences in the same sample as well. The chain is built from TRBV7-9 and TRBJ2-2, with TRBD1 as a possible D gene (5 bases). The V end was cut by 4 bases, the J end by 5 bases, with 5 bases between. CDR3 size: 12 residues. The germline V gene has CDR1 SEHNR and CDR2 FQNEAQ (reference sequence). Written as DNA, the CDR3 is TGTGCCAGCAGCTCAGGGACCGGGGAGCTGTTTTTT. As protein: CASSSGTGELFF.

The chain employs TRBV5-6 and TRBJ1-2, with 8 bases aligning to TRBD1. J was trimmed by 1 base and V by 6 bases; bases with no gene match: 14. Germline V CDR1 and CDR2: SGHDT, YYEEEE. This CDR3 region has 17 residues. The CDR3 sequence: CASTPRGQVTLNYGYTF. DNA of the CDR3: TGTGCCAGCACCCCTCGGGGACAGGTTACCCTTAACTATGGCTACACCTTC.

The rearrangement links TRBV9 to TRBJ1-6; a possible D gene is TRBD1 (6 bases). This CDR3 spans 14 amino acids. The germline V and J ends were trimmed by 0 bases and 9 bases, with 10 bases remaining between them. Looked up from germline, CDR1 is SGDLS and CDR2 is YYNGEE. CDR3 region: CASSVDRVASPLHF. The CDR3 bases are TGTGCCAGCAGCGTAGACAGGGTTGCTTCACCCCTCCACTTT. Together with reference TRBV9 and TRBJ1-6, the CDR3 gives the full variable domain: DSGVTQTPKHLITATGQRVTLRCSPRSGDLSVYWYQQSLDQGLQFLIQYYNGEERAKGNILERFSAQQFPDLHSELNLSSLELGDSALYFCASSVDRVASPLHFGNGTRLTVT.

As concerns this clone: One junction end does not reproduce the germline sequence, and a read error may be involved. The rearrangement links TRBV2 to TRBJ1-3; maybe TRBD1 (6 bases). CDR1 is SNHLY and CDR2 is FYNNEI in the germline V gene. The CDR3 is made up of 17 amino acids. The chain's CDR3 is CAFLLRTVLDSRNTIYF. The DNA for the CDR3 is TGTGCCTTTCTCTTGAGGACAGTCCTTGACTCTCGAAACACCATATATTTT.

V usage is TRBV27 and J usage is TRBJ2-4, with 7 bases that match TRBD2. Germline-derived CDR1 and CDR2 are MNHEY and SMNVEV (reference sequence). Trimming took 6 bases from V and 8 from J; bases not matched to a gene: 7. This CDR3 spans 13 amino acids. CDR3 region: CASSDRGGDIQYF. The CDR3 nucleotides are TGTGCCAGCAGCGATAGGGGAGGGGACATTCAGTACTTC.

CDR3 amino acids: CASTGTGGRSGANVLTF. In nucleotides, the CDR3 is TGTGCCAGCACCGGGACAGGGGGCCGCTCTGGGGCCAACGTCCTGACTTTC. The J gene is TRBJ2-6, the V gene TRBV9, with 12 positions matching TRBD1. The germline V gene encodes CDR1 SGDLS and CDR2 YYNGEE. This CDR3 comprises 17 residues. V was pared by 6 bases and J by 0 bases, with 4 bases of the junction left unmatched.

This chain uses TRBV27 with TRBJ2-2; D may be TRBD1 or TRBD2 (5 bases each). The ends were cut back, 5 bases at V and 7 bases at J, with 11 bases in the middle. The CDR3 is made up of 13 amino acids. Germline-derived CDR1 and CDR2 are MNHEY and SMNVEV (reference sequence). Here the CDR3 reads CASSPWDGGELFF. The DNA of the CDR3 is TGTGCCAGCAGTCCCTGGGACGGCGGGGAGCTGTTTTTT.

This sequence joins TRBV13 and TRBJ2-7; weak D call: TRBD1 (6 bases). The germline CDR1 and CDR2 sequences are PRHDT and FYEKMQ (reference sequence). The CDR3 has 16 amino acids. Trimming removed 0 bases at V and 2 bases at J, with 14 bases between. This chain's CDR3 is CASSLGQGREAYEQYF. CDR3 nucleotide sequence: TGTGCCAGCAGCTTAGGACAGGGTAGAGAGGCCTACGAGCAGTACTTC.

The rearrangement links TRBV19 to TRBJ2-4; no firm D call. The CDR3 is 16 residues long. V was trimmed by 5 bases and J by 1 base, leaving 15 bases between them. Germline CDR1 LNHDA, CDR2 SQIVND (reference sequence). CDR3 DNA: TGTGCCAGTAGTTCGGCCGGTGCTTCGGCCAAAAACATTCAGTACTTC. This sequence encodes CASSSAGASAKNIQYF. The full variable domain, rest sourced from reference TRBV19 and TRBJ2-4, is DGGITQSPKYLFRKEGQNVTLSCEQNLNHDAMYWYRQDPGQGLRLIYYSQIVNDFQKGDIAEGYSVSREKKESFPLTVTSAQKNPTAFYLCASSSAGASAKNIQYFGAGTRLSVL.

The CDR3 loop reads CASSQLAGDQPQHF. CDR3 sequence (DNA): TGTGCCAGCAGCCAATTAGCAGGGGATCAGCCCCAGCATTTT. This chain connects TRBV16 to TRBJ1-5; a possible D gene is TRBD1 (6 bases). The germline V gene has CDR1 KGHSY and CDR2 FQNENV. This CDR3 has 14 amino acids. V lost 1 base, J lost 5 bases, and 9 bases lay in between.

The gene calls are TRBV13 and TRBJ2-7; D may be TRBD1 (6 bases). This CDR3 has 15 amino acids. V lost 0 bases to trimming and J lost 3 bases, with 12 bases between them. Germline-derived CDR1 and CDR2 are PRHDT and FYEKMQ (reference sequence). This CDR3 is CASSLGPDSYYEQYF. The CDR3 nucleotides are TGTGCCAGCAGCTTAGGCCCGGACAGCTACTACGAGCAGTACTTC.

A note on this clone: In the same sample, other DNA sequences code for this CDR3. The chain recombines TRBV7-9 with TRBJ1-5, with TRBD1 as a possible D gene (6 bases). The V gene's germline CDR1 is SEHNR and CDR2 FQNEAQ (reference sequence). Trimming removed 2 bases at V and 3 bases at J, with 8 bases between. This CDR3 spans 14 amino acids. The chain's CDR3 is CASSLPGVNQPQHF. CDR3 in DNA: TGTGCCAGCAGCTTACCAGGGGTCAATCAGCCCCAGCATTTT.

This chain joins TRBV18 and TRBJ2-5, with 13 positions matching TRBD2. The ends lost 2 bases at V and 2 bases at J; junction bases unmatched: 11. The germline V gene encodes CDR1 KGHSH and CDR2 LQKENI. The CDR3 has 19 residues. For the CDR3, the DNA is TGTGCCAGCTCACCAGTAGTGATACCGGGACTAGCGGGGCAAGAGACCCAGTACTTC. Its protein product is CASSPVVIPGLAGQETQYF.

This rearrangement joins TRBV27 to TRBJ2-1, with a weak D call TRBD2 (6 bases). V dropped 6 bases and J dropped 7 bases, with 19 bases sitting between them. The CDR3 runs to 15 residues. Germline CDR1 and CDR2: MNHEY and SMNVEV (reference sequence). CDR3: CASSQRPSGLNEQFF. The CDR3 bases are TGTGCCAGCAGCCAGAGACCCAGCGGGTTAAATGAGCAGTTCTTC.

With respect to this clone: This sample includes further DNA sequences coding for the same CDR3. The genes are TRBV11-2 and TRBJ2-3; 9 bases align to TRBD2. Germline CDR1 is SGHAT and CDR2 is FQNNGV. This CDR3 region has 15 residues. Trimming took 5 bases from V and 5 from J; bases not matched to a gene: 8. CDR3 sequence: CASSLSGSVGDTQYF. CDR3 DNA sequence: TGTGCCAGCAGCCTTAGCGGGAGTGTGGGAGATACGCAGTATTTT.

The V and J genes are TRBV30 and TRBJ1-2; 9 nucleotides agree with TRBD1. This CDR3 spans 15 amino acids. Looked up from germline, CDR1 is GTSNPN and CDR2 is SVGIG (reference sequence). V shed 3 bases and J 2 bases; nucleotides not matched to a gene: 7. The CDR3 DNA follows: TGTGCCTGGAGCGCAATTGGACAGGGGAACTATGGCTACACCTTC. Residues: CAWSAIGQGNYGYTF.

The CDR3 is CASLSSGGVTGELFF. In DNA form, the CDR3 reads TGTGCCAGCTTGAGTAGCGGGGGTGTCACCGGGGAGCTGTTTTTT. The chain links TRBV27 to TRBJ2-2; the match to TRBD2 covers 9 bases. J gave up 4 bases and V 8 bases, and 8 bases lay outside the gene matches. The CDR3 loop spans 15 amino acids. CDR1 MNHEY and CDR2 SMNVEV come from the germline V gene (reference sequence).

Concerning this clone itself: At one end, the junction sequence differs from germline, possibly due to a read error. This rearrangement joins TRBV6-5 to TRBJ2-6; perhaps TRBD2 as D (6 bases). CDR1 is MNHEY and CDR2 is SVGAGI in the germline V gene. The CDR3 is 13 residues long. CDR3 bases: TGTGCCAGCAGTTACTCGGGGGGCAACGTCCTGACTTTC. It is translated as CASSYSGGNVLTF.

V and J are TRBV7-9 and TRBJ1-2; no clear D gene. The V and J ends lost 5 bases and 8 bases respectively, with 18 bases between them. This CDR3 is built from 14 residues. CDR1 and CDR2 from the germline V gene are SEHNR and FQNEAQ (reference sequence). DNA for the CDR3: TGTGCCAGCAGCCCCTACGGGGATCCGAGGGGCTACACCTTC. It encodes CASSPYGDPRGYTF.

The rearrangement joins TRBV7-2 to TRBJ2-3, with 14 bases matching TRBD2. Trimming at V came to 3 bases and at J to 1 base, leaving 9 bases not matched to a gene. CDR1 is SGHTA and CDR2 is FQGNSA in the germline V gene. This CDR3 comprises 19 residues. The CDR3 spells CASSLGLAGAGVGTDTQYF. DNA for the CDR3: TGTGCCAGCAGCTTGGGACTAGCGGGAGCCGGAGTGGGCACAGATACGCAGTATTTT.

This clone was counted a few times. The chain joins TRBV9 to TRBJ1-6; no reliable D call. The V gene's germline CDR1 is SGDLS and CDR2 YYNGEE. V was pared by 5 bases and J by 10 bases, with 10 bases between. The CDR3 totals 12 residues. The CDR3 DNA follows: TGTGCCAGCAGTACAAGCAGCTCACCCCTCCACTTT. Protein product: CASSTSSSPLHF. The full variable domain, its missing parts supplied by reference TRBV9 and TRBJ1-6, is DSGVTQTPKHLITATGQRVTLRCSPRSGDLSVYWYQQSLDQGLQFLIQYYNGEERAKGNILERFSAQQFPDLHSELNLSSLELGDSALYFCASSTSSSPLHFGNGTRLTVT.

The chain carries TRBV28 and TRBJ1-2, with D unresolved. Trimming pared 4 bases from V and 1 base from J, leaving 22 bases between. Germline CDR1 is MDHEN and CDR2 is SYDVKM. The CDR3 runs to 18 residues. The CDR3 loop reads CASSSVATHSTFNYGYTF. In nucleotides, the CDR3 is TGTGCCAGCAGTTCAGTAGCCACCCACTCGACCTTTAACTATGGCTACACCTTC.

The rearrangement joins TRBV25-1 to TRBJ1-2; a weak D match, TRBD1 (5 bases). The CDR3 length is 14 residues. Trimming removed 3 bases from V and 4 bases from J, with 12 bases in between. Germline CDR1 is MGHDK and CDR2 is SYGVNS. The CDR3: CASSDSEGPYGYTF. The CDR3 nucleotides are TGTGCCAGCAGTGACAGTGAGGGGCCCTATGGCTACACCTTC.

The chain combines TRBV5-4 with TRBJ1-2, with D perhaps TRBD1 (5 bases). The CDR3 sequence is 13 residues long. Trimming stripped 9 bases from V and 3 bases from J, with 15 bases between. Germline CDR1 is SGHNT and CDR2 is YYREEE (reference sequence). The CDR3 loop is CATTGGGDYGYTF. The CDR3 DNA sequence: TGTGCCACCACCGGTGGGGGAGACTATGGCTACACCTTC.

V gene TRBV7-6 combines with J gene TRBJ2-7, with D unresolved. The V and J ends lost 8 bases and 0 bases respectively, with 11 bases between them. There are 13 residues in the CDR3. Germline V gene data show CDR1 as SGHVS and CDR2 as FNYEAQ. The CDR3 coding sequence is TGTGCCAGCTCCCCGACACCCTCCTACGAGCAGTACTTC. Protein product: CASSPTPSYEQYF.

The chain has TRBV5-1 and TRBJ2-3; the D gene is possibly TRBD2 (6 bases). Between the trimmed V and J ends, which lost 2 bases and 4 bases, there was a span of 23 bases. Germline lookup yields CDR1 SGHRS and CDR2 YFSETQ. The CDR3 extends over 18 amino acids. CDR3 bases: TGCGCCAGCAGCTTCTTTGCAGCGGGCGTGCCCGCGCCAGATACGCAGTATTTT. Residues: CASSFFAAGVPAPDTQYF.